Listed here are 4 T cell receptor beta chains from one sample, sequenced in a study of T cell repertoires in cytomegalovirus infection. Which antigens these TCRs recognize remains unknown. MiXCR, applied by TCRdb to the reads, yields one record per CDR3 protein. Of roughly 990,000 distinct CDR3 sequences listed, around a third are singletons. This material consisted of cultured CD8+ T cells from PBMCs, taken from culture after CMV antigen stimulation. The receptors originated from a human donor in good health (CMV status not recorded). Some clones in this sample may be carry-over from other donors' samples.

This clonotype was picked up a small number of times. The gene calls are TRBV10-3 and TRBJ2-2; unclear D gene. The CDR3 spans 12 residues. The V end lost 2 bases, the J end lost 5 bases, and 3 bases lay between the germline ends. Germline V lookup: CDR1 ENHRY, CDR2 SYGVKD. The CDR3 protein is CAISEVTGELFF. The DNA of the CDR3 is TGTGCCATCAGTGAGGTTACCGGGGAGCTGTTTTTT.

The chain recombines TRBV6-2 or TRBV6-3 with TRBJ2-3, with 8 bases matching TRBD1. The V segment lost 5 bases and the J segment 2 bases; nucleotides outside the gene matches: 9. From germline, CDR1 is MNHEY and CDR2 SVGEGT. This CDR3 is 16 amino acids long. CDR3 sequence: CASSPGQGFFTDTQYF. CDR3 in DNA: TGTGCCAGCAGTCCCGGACAGGGTTTCTTCACAGATACGCAGTATTTT.

CDR3 DNA sequence: TGTGCCAGTAGCCCTGGGGTGGGACAGAGGTTCCACGAGCAGTACTTC. It translates to CASSPGVGQRFHEQYF. The V call is TRBV19, the J call TRBJ2-7; the match to TRBD1 covers 7 bases. The junction had 16 bases not matched to a gene; V was cut back by 6 bases and J by 5 bases. CDR3 length equals 16 residues. From germline, CDR1 is LNHDA and CDR2 SQIVND (reference sequence).

In this sample, this clonotype turned up a few times. The chain joins TRBV7-6 to TRBJ2-7, with unresolved D. The V end was cut by 5 bases, the J end by 5 bases, with 7 bases between. This CDR3 is built from 11 residues. Germline CDR1 reads SGHVS; CDR2 reads FNYEAQ. The CDR3 DNA is TGTGCCAGCAGCGATACAGACGAGCAGTACTTC. Its translation is CASSDTDEQYF. The complete variable domain, with remaining parts taken from reference TRBV7-6 and TRBJ2-7, reads GAGVSQSPRYKVTKRGQDVALRCDPISGHVSLYWYRQALGQGPEFLTYFNYEAQQDKSGLPNDRFSAERPEGSISTLTIQRTEQRDSAMYRCASSDTDEQYFGPGTRLTVT.